One sample yielded the 18 T cell receptor beta chains listed below, sequenced in a study of T cell changes during pregnancy in multiple sclerosis. Some clones are missing from TCRdb's copy, which holds only in-frame ones; the method was immunoSEQ multiplex PCR. This sample has 95,000 to 110,000 clones, with about 90% found just once. This specimen consisted of peripheral blood, obtained after pregnancy. Source of these receptors: a female donor with multiple sclerosis, enrolled in a pregnancy study.

The rearrangement uses TRBV10-3 and TRBJ1-2; 9 bases match TRBD1. CDR3 length equals 18 residues. Germline trimming cut 2 bases from V and 8 bases from J; bases unmatched to any gene: 18. The germline V gene encodes CDR1 ENHRY and CDR2 SYGVKD. The CDR3 nucleotides read TGTGCCATCAGTGAGCCCAACAAGGGGACAGGGTCTGGTTACGGCTACACCTTC. Residues: CAISEPNKGTGSGYGYTF.

The chain combines TRBV28 with TRBJ1-1; D unresolved. Germline values: CDR1 MDHEN, CDR2 SYDVKM. The ends were cut back, 2 bases at V and 5 bases at J, with 12 bases in the middle. The CDR3 totals 14 residues. The CDR3 sequence is CASSLGRRSTEAFF. Here the CDR3 DNA reads TGTGCCAGCAGTTTAGGTAGGAGAAGTACTGAAGCTTTCTTT.

The chain links TRBV6-6 to TRBJ1-5, with TRBD1 identical over 8 bases. The CDR3 sequence is 15 residues long. V lost 2 bases to trimming and J lost 2 bases; unmatched junction nucleotides: 2. CDR1 MNHNY and CDR2 SVGAGI come from the germline V gene (reference sequence). The CDR3 DNA follows: TGTGCCAGCAGTTACCTGGGACAGGGCAATCAGCCCCAGCATTTT. Translation: CASSYLGQGNQPQHF.

This clone was counted a single time. The gene calls are TRBV7-2 and TRBJ2-5; tentatively, D is TRBD2 (7 bases). The CDR3 has 17 amino acids. Trimming left V 1 base short and J 4 bases short, with 19 bases between. Germline CDR1 is SGHTA and CDR2 is FQGNSA. CDR3 residues: CASSLGAVGGGRETQYF. As DNA, the CDR3 is TGTGCCAGCAGCTTAGGGGCCGTAGGGGGGGGCCGAGAGACCCAGTACTTC.

The chain links TRBV19 to TRBJ1-5; possible D gene TRBD1, 5 bases. V was clipped by 1 base and J by 3 bases, with 13 bases between them. Germline V gives CDR1 LNHDA, CDR2 SQIVND (reference sequence). The CDR3 consists of 16 residues. CDR3 bases: TGTGCCAGTAGTATAGGGGACGCGCGGGACAATCAGCCCCAGCATTTT. Its protein is CASSIGDARDNQPQHF.

The chain uses TRBV28 and TRBJ2-1; 11 nucleotides line up with TRBD1. The CDR3 is made up of 17 amino acids. Unmatched junction bases numbered 9, after V lost 5 bases and J lost 3 bases. CDR1 and CDR2 from the germline V gene are MDHEN and SYDVKM. The CDR3 DNA reads TGTGCCAGCAGTCCAGCCGGGACAGGGGGACTCTACAATGAGCAGTTCTTC. Its protein is CASSPAGTGGLYNEQFF.

The sample holds one count of this clone. The chain recombines TRBV9 with TRBJ2-1, with D possibly TRBD2 on 6 matching bases. In germline, CDR1 is SGDLS, CDR2 YYNGEE. The V end was cut by 0 bases, the J end by 4 bases, with 11 bases between. This CDR3 region has 15 residues. CDR3: CASSVEPGSYNEQFF. CDR3 coding DNA: TGTGCCAGCAGCGTAGAGCCCGGGAGTTACAATGAGCAGTTCTTC.

This rearrangement joins TRBV6-6 to TRBJ2-2; TRBD1 might be the D (5 bases). The CDR3 is made up of 13 amino acids. CDR1 is MNHNY and CDR2 is SVGAGI in the germline V gene (reference sequence). V was pared by 4 bases and J by 5 bases, with 8 bases between. The CDR3 reads CASSSGMTGELFF. DNA for the CDR3: TGTGCCAGCAGTTCAGGGATGACCGGGGAGCTGTTTTTT.

The chain links TRBV10-2 to TRBJ2-7; D is ambiguous. The CDR3 is 13 amino acids. The V gene's germline CDR1 is WSHSY and CDR2 SAAADI. Trimming shortened V by 2 bases and J by 1 base, and 6 bases separated the two germline ends. The chain's CDR3 is CASSEGPSYEQYF. CDR3 DNA: TGCGCCAGCAGTGAGGGCCCTTCCTACGAGCAGTACTTC.

The chain links TRBV18 to TRBJ2-7; 8 bases align to TRBD2. V shed 3 bases and J 1 base; nucleotides not matched to a gene: 8. The V gene's germline CDR1 is KGHSH and CDR2 LQKENI. The CDR3 covers 16 residues. The CDR3 reads CASSPSRSGVSYEQYF. The DNA of the CDR3 is TGTGCCAGCTCACCCTCACGTAGCGGGGTATCCTACGAGCAGTACTTC.

This chain connects TRBV4-2 to TRBJ1-4; D gene ambiguous. CDR3 size: 14 residues. Germline V gene sequence: CDR1 LGHNA, CDR2 YNFKEQ. V lost 5 bases and J 9 bases, leaving 16 bases between the germline ends. The CDR3 region has the DNA TGTGCCAGCAGCACCCAGCGGGGATCCAAAAAACTGTTTTTT. This translates into CASSTQRGSKKLFF.

The CDR3 coding sequence is TGTGCCAGCAGCCCGAATCTAGCGGGGGGAGATACGCAGTATTTT. It specifies CASSPNLAGGDTQYF. This rearrangement joins TRBV7-8 to TRBJ2-3; TRBD2 agrees at 11 bases. V lost 5 bases and J lost 5; bases outside the gene matches: 6. Germline lookup yields CDR1 SGHVS and CDR2 FQNEAQ. The CDR3 is 15 amino acids. Full variable domain (rest looked up from reference TRBV7-8 and TRBJ2-3): GAGVSQSPRYKVAKRGQDVALRCDPISGHVSLFWYQQALGQGPEFLTYFQNEAQLDKSGLPSDRFFAERPEGSVSTLKIQRTQQEDSAVYLCASSPNLAGGDTQYFGPGTRLTVL.

V is TRBV5-5 and J is TRBJ1-2; D perhaps matches TRBD1 (5 bases). CDR1 is SGHKS, CDR2 YYEKEE, per germline (reference sequence). This CDR3 is built from 15 residues. Trimming stripped 2 bases from V and 2 bases from J, with 13 bases between. DNA for the CDR3: TGTGCCAGCAGCTTATACCTACAGGCGAACTATGGCTACACCTTC. Encoded protein: CASSLYLQANYGYTF.

The chain couples TRBV7-2 to TRBJ2-7; 8 positions match TRBD1. This CDR3 region has 14 residues. The V gene end was trimmed by 8 bases and the J gene end by 0 bases; junction bases not matched to a gene: 6. Per germline, CDR1 SGHTA and CDR2 FQGNSA. The CDR3 loop reads CASRGQVPSYEQYF. The DNA for the CDR3 is TGTGCCAGCCGGGGACAGGTACCCTCCTACGAGCAGTACTTC.

The rearrangement joins TRBV10-3 to TRBJ1-2; 10 bases are a match to TRBD1. This CDR3 has 16 amino acids. Trimming at V came to 9 bases and at J to 4 bases, leaving 14 bases not matched to a gene. Germline V lookup: CDR1 ENHRY, CDR2 SYGVKD. The CDR3 DNA is TGTGCCATGAGTCCCGGGACAGGGGCCGGTGGCTATGGCTACACCTTC. Its protein is CAMSPGTGAGGYGYTF.

CDR3 in DNA: TGCGCCAGCAGCTTGGAGATGTCGAGCGGGGGGTATGGGGCCGGGGAGCTGTTTTTT. It yields the protein CASSLEMSSGGYGAGELFF. The rearrangement uses TRBV5-1 and TRBJ2-2, with TRBD2 matching over 9 bases. The CDR3 covers 19 residues. Trimming cost V 0 bases and J 6 bases; bases outside gene matches: 15. Germline CDR1 SGHRS, CDR2 YFSETQ.

This rearrangement joins TRBV7-8 to TRBJ1-3; D perhaps matches TRBD1 (6 bases). Per the germline V gene, CDR1 is SGHVS and CDR2 is FQNEAQ. The ends were cut back, 1 base at V and 0 bases at J, with 10 bases in the middle. This CDR3 has 16 amino acids. The CDR3 sequence is CASSLGTASSGNTIYF. CDR3 nucleotides: TGTGCCAGCAGCTTAGGGACAGCAAGCTCTGGAAACACCATATATTTT.

CDR3 DNA sequence: TGCAGCGTCTCCGGGACAGGTAATTCACCCCTCCACTTT. Amino acids: CSVSGTGNSPLHF. This rearrangement joins TRBV29-1 to TRBJ1-6; 8 bases agree with TRBD1. Germline-derived CDR1 and CDR2 are SQVTM and ANQGSEA. V lost 6 bases to trimming and J lost 6 bases; unmatched junction nucleotides: 4. This CDR3 contains 13 residues.